Presented here are 23 T cell receptor beta chains from one specimen sequenced in a study of cytomegalovirus exposure and HLA in healthy donors. Repertoires were generated with immunoSEQ multiplex PCR, while TCRdb's copy carries only in-frame clones and drops some. The sample carries 100,000 to 150,000 clones, roughly 91% recorded once. The specimen was PBMCs. The receptors originated from a young man in good health and CMV-seronegative.

With respect to this clone: At one end the junction does not follow the germline gene, possibly because of a read error. This chain uses TRBV29-1 with TRBJ2-2; 7 bases map to TRBD2. CDR1 is SQVTM and CDR2 is ANQGSEA in the germline V gene. This CDR3 has 11 amino acids. The CDR3 nucleotides are TGCAGCGTTGAAGGTCGGGGGGTGCTGTTTTTT. Protein: CSVEGRGVLFF.

This chain joins TRBV9 and TRBJ2-1, with 7 bases identical to TRBD1. Germline loops: CDR1 SGDLS, CDR2 YYNGEE. V shed 0 bases and J 6 bases; nucleotides not matched to a gene: 12. The CDR3 length is 17 residues. The CDR3: CASSVAYGTVFSNEQFF. DNA of the CDR3: TGTGCCAGCAGCGTAGCTTATGGGACAGTGTTCTCCAATGAGCAGTTCTTC.

Only a few counts were recorded for this clone. The chain uses TRBV29-1 and TRBJ1-2, with 9 positions matching TRBD1. This CDR3 is built from 13 residues. Germline V CDR1 and CDR2: SQVTM, ANQGSEA. The V segment lost 6 bases and the J segment 3 bases; nucleotides outside the gene matches: 5. The CDR3 protein is CSVRTGDDYGYTF. DNA for the CDR3: TGCAGCGTCCGGACAGGGGACGACTATGGCTACACCTTC.

The sample holds one count of this clone. The chain couples TRBV7-9 to TRBJ2-2, with D perhaps matching TRBD1 (6 bases). Germline V gene data show CDR1 as SEHNR and CDR2 as FQNEAQ (reference sequence). This CDR3 comprises 15 residues. Trimming took off 5 bases at V and 1 base at J, with 11 bases between the two ends. CDR3 loop: CASSPGAGNTGELFF. CDR3 DNA: TGTGCCAGCAGCCCAGGGGCAGGGAACACCGGGGAGCTGTTTTTT.

The CDR3 DNA is TGTGCCAGCAATTCGGTGAATAGCAATCAGCCCCAGCATTTT. Protein product: CASNSVNSNQPQHF. The genes are TRBV19 and TRBJ1-5; D is unclear. The germline CDR1 and CDR2 sequences are LNHDA and SQIVND (reference sequence). This CDR3 spans 14 amino acids. The ends were cut back, 9 bases at V and 0 bases at J, with 12 bases in the middle.

The chain joins TRBV5-1 to TRBJ1-2; 8 bases are a match to TRBD1. The CDR3 extends over 14 amino acids. V dropped 4 bases and J dropped 0; count of bases not matched to a gene: 2. Germline assignment: CDR1 SGHRS and CDR2 YFSETQ. Here the CDR3 reads CASSKDRANYGYTF. DNA of the CDR3: TGCGCCAGCAGCAAGGACAGGGCTAACTATGGCTACACCTTC.

The chain links TRBV7-6 to TRBJ2-7; 7 nucleotides align to TRBD2. The CDR3 has 13 residues. The germline V gene has CDR1 SGHVS and CDR2 FNYEAQ. With 1 base clipped from V and 5 bases from J, the junction kept 2 bases outside the gene matches. The CDR3 region has the DNA TGTGCCAGCAGCTTAGGGGGGGGGAACGAGCAGTACTTC. Translation gives CASSLGGGNEQYF.

This chain connects TRBV10-3 to TRBJ2-5, with a possible D match to TRBD2 (6 bases). Trimming removed 2 bases from V and 4 bases from J, with 14 bases in between. This CDR3 has 15 residues. Germline CDR1 is ENHRY and CDR2 is SYGVKD. The CDR3 here is CAISEGGGRGETQYF. As DNA, the CDR3 is TGTGCCATCAGTGAGGGAGGAGGGCGCGGAGAGACCCAGTACTTC.

The CDR3 coding sequence is TGTGCCAGCAGTGAAGCCGGGGGGAAGCAGTATTTT. This gives the protein CASSEAGGKQYF. The chain recombines TRBV2 with TRBJ2-3, with 7 bases fitting TRBD2. CDR1 and CDR2 (germline): SNHLY, FYNNEI. The CDR3 covers 12 residues. V dropped 0 bases and J dropped 11; count of bases not matched to a gene: 2.

This clone appeared a single time. CDR3 residues: CASQTGDNQPQHF. The CDR3 region has the DNA TGTGCCAGTCAAACAGGGGACAATCAGCCCCAGCATTTT. The rearrangement uses TRBV2 and TRBJ1-5; 7 bases align to TRBD1. CDR1 SNHLY and CDR2 FYNNEI come from the germline V gene. V shed 9 bases and J 3 bases; nucleotides not matched to a gene: 5. The CDR3 is made up of 13 amino acids.

The gene calls are TRBV10-2 and TRBJ2-1; 7 bases are a match to TRBD1. The CDR3 is 14 residues long. V was clipped by 10 bases and J by 6 bases; unmatched bases: 12. Germline CDR1 WSHSY, CDR2 SAAADI. The CDR3 DNA sequence: TGCGCCACCACGGGCAGGGGGTTCATCAATGAGCAGTTCTTC. This translates into CATTGRGFINEQFF.

The gene calls are TRBV6-1 and TRBJ2-1; weak D call: TRBD1 (5 bases). CDR3 size: 13 residues. Germline CDR1 reads MNHNS; CDR2 reads SASEGT. Trimming took 3 bases from V and 10 from J, leaving 13 bases between them. The CDR3 here is CASSDQGRTEQFF. The CDR3 nucleotides are TGTGCCAGCAGTGACCAAGGACGGACAGAGCAGTTCTTC.

J is TRBJ2-1 and V is TRBV6-5; D may be TRBD1 (5 bases). Germline CDR1 is MNHEY and CDR2 is SVGAGI. Trimming cost V 8 bases and J 4 bases, with 12 bases left between them. The CDR3 has 13 amino acids. As DNA, the CDR3 is TGTGCCAGCTCCCCAGGGAAATACAATGAGCAGTTCTTC. This sequence encodes CASSPGKYNEQFF.

V usage is TRBV28 and J usage is TRBJ1-2; 7 positions match TRBD1. This CDR3 has 12 amino acids. Germline V CDR1 and CDR2: MDHEN, SYDVKM. The V gene end was trimmed by 4 bases and the J gene end by 6 bases; junction bases not matched to a gene: 2. This CDR3 reads CASSSDRHGYTF. The CDR3 nucleotides read TGTGCCAGCAGTTCGGACAGGCATGGCTACACCTTC.

This chain links TRBV4-2 with TRBJ2-4; the D gene is possibly TRBD1 (6 bases). The V and J ends lost 3 bases and 8 bases respectively, with 17 bases between them. Germline V lookup: CDR1 LGHNA, CDR2 YNFKEQ. This CDR3 spans 15 amino acids. Written as DNA, the CDR3 is TGTGCCAGCAGCCATTCTACAGGGATTGTGTACATTCAGTACTTC. Amino acids: CASSHSTGIVYIQYF.

This clone was found once. The chain joins TRBV7-8 to TRBJ1-5, with 7 positions matching TRBD1. With 5 bases clipped from V and 0 bases from J, the junction kept 4 bases outside the gene matches. CDR1 is SGHVS, CDR2 FQNEAQ, per germline. This CDR3 region has 15 residues. The CDR3: CASSPGTVSNQPQHF. The CDR3 DNA reads TGTGCCAGCAGCCCTGGGACAGTTAGCAATCAGCCCCAGCATTTT.

This clone has a handful of counts. V usage is TRBV2 and J usage is TRBJ1-2; D unclear. CDR1 is SNHLY, CDR2 FYNNEI, per germline. This CDR3 region has 14 residues. The V and J ends lost 8 bases and 1 base respectively, with 14 bases between them. The CDR3 region is CASRSEADNYGYTF. The CDR3 DNA sequence: TGTGCCAGCCGGTCGGAGGCAGATAACTATGGCTACACCTTC.

This CDR3 is CASSAGMSNQPQHF. The CDR3 DNA reads TGTGCCAGCAGTGCAGGGATGAGCAATCAGCCCCAGCATTTT. The rearrangement uses TRBV2 and TRBJ1-5, with a possible D match to TRBD1 (5 bases). The CDR3 has 14 amino acids. Trimming cost V 4 bases and J 1 base, with 8 bases left between them. Germline V lookup: CDR1 SNHLY, CDR2 FYNNEI.

In its sample, this clone was seen once. The J gene is TRBJ2-6, the V gene TRBV9, with a possible D match to TRBD1 (6 bases). The CDR3 length is 16 residues. V was pared by 3 bases and J by 4 bases, with 14 bases between. Germline CDR1 is SGDLS and CDR2 is YYNGEE. The CDR3 reads CASSGGQFEGANVLTF. CDR3 DNA sequence: TGTGCCAGCAGCGGTGGACAGTTCGAAGGGGCCAACGTCCTGACTTTC.

This clone was seen only a few times. This chain links TRBV7-9 with TRBJ1-5; D ambiguous. The CDR3 totals 12 residues. Deletions cut 3 bases from V and 4 bases from J, with 4 bases between. Germline values: CDR1 SEHNR, CDR2 FQNEAQ (reference sequence). This chain's CDR3 is CASSLSNQPQHF. The CDR3 DNA reads TGTGCCAGCAGCTTGTCAAATCAGCCCCAGCATTTT.

V usage is TRBV28 and J usage is TRBJ1-5; 7 nucleotides agree with TRBD1. The CDR3 length is 16 residues. Unmatched junction bases numbered 12, after V lost 3 bases and J lost 7 bases. Germline values: CDR1 MDHEN, CDR2 SYDVKM. The CDR3 sequence is CASSFGTEVSGQPQHF. The CDR3 DNA follows: TGTGCCAGCAGTTTCGGGACAGAGGTATCGGGGCAGCCCCAGCATTTT.

The genes are TRBV27 and TRBJ1-1; 9 bases map to TRBD1. The length of the CDR3 is 16 residues. In germline, CDR1 is MNHEY, CDR2 SMNVEV (reference sequence). V trimming: 5 bases; J trimming: 5 bases; junction bases outside the gene matches: 12. This CDR3 is CASSPWTGARKTEAFF. The CDR3 region has the DNA TGTGCCAGCAGTCCCTGGACAGGGGCGAGGAAAACTGAAGCTTTCTTT.

The rearrangement links TRBV15 to TRBJ1-3; D remains ambiguous. CDR3 length: 15 residues. Trimming took 0 bases from V and 2 from J, leaving 8 bases between them. The germline V gene has CDR1 LNHNV and CDR2 YYDKDF (reference sequence). The CDR3 is CATSRDVAAGNTIYF. CDR3 bases: TGTGCCACCAGCAGAGATGTGGCAGCTGGAAACACCATATATTTT.